The text below deals with one T cell receptor (beta chain). This clonotype has only a few counts. The clone's antigen remains unknown. Base quality data are lacking; no much larger clone is found one base away. These data originate in a study of CD8 T cells in ankylosing spondylitis listed by TCRdb under 2017. For context, the study as a whole: To find TCR variants linked to disease, the study profiled T cell receptor beta repertoires in ankylosing spondylitis patients and healthy donors. The full study cohort comprised around 23 ankylosing spondylitis patients and 110 or so healthy donors. Peripheral blood was sampled, and synovial fluid was additionally collected from ankylosing spondylitis patients.

General findings and caveats noted by the study authors: The disease-linked clones were reported to be significantly enriched in matched synovial fluid samples from ankylosing spondylitis patients. A TCR beta motif of 7 or 8 highly homologous amino acid variants appeared characteristic of blood from ankylosing spondylitis patients. A CD8+ phenotype was shown by the disease-linked clones, which were found at relatively low frequencies in peripheral blood. Some motif variants had previously been reported in the synovial fluid and blood of reactive arthritis patients, which suggests shared mechanisms of disease initiation.

Sequencing relied on an Illumina HiSeq 2500. TCR beta libraries were prepared by quantitative 5'-RACE with molecular barcodes. The paper's processing steps were these. A new computational method, built on a probabilistic model of VDJ rearrangement, was used to identify disease-linked TCR variants. TCRdb reran the public reads through fastp at Q25 and MiXCR, keeping productive beta chains. Records with the same CDR3 protein are collapsed into one entry carrying the most frequent genes and DNA. TCRdb, not the authors, supplied the V and J calls. Across this sample there are some 290,000 distinct CDR3 sequences, with roughly 20% seen only once. Around 7.8% of the sample rests with the top ten. The cysteine opens and the phenylalanine closes a CDR3 of 13 amino acids. The entry retains the CDR3 DNA only, 39 bases that are in frame from base 1. CDR1 and CDR2, per the germline V gene, are KGHDR and SFDVKD. V was cut back by 0 bases and J by 8 bases, leaving a gap of 7 bases between them.

Sequenced material: blood, either unsorted or a sorted T cell fraction (not recorded which). The chain was built from TRBV24-1 and TRBJ2-1; there is no confident call for the D gene. The TCR was taken from a male donor with ankylosing spondylitis or in good health (not recorded which). Here the CDR3 is given as CATSDLGVHEQFF. The DNA reads TGTGCCACCAGTGATTTGGGCGTGCATGAGCAGTTCTTC.